This TCR beta chain was captured by sequencing in a study of T cell responses to AZD1222 COVID-19 vaccine. The overall study: Pooled together were second doses at about 4 or about 12 weeks.

Clones were sequenced by immunoSEQ multiplex PCR, and TCRdb holds only the in-frame ones, with some missing. The sample contains 85,000 to 100,000 clones, around nine tenths of which appear only once. Per germline, CDR1 MNHEY and CDR2 SVGAGI. Deletions cut 6 bases from V and 9 bases from J, with 15 bases between. The length of the CDR3 is 14 residues. The chain carries TRBV6-5 and TRBJ1-6, with D unclear. This TCR was recovered from an adult in good health. Sequences were derived from peripheral blood, sampled on day 0 of AZD1222 vaccination. DNA of the CDR3: TGTGCCAGCAGCTTCGATGCAGAGGGTTCACCCCTCCACTTT. The encoded protein is CASSFDAEGSPLHF.